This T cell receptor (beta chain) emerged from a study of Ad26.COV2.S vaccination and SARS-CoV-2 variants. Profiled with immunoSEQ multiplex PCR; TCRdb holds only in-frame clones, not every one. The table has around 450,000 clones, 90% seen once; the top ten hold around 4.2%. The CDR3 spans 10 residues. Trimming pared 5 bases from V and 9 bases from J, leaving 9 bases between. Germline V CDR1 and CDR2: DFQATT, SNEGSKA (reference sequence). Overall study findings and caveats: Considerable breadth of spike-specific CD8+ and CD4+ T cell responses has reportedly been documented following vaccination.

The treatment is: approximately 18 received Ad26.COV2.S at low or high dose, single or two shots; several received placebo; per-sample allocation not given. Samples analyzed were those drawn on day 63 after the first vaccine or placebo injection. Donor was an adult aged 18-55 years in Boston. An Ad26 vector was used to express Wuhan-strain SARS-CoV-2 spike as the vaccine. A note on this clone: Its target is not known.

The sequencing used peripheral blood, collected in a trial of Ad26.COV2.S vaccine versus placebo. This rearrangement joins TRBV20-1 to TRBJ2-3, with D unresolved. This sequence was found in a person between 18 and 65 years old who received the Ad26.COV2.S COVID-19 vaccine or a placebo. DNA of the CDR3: TGCAGTGCTCCTCAACGGACGCAGTATTTT. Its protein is CSAPQRTQYF.